Detailed here is one T cell receptor (beta chain). This sample is part of a study of blood T cell repertoires in COVID-19. Assay: immunoSEQ multiplex PCR; the TCRdb copy retains only in-frame clones and omits some. This table has fewer than 200,000 clones, around 84% appearing once. Germline lookup yields CDR1 MNHEY and CDR2 SVGAGI. V lost 2 bases, J lost 3 bases, and 11 bases lay in between. The CDR3 sequence is 15 residues long. Material: PBMCs or T cells enriched from blood (not recorded which). The chain employs TRBV6-5 and TRBJ2-1, with D perhaps TRBD2 (5 bases). The sequence was obtained from a man aged 50 to 60 who had recovered from COVID-19. DNA of the CDR3: TGTGCCAGCAGTTACGAAGCGGAGCGCTACAATGAGCAGTTCTTC. Translating it yields CASSYEAERYNEQFF.